One and the same sample provided the 14 T cell receptor beta chains below, sequenced in a study of Ad26.COV2.S vaccination and SARS-CoV-2 variants. Treatment denoted: around 19 received Ad26.COV2.S at low or high dose, single or two shots; roughly five received placebo; per-sample allocation not given. Sampling was done on day 63 after the first vaccine or placebo injection. The data were produced by immunoSEQ multiplex PCR, yet TCRdb's version contains in-frame clones alone and is incomplete. Here the sample spans roughly 350,000 clones, around 88% being singletons. The sequences come from peripheral blood, collected in a trial of Ad26.COV2.S vaccine versus placebo. Every receptor here comes from a person between 18 and 65 years old who received the Ad26.COV2.S COVID-19 vaccine or a placebo.

The chain is built from TRBV3-1 (or the pseudogene TRBV3-2) and TRBJ1-5, with D uncertain. CDR3 length: 14 residues. Trimming removed 5 bases from V and 4 bases from J, with 12 bases in between. Germline assignment: CDR1 LGHDT and CDR2 YNNKEL (reference sequence). The CDR3 sequence: CASSGSHQNQPQHF. DNA for the CDR3: TGTGCCAGCAGCGGTTCGCATCAGAATCAGCCCCAGCATTTT.

The CDR3 protein is CASSPARTDTQYF. For the CDR3, the DNA is TGTGCCAGCAGCCCCGCCCGCACAGATACGCAGTATTTT. This chain links TRBV13 with TRBJ2-3; no clear D gene. Germline CDR1 is PRHDT and CDR2 is FYEKMQ (reference sequence). V lost 5 bases and J lost 1, with 7 bases in between. The CDR3 runs to 13 residues.

This chain links TRBV19 with TRBJ2-6, with D unresolved. This CDR3 has 16 amino acids. Germline V CDR1 and CDR2: LNHDA, SQIVND (reference sequence). V lost 7 bases to trimming and J lost 1 base, with 14 bases between them. This CDR3 is CASNKGMSSGANVLTF. CDR3 bases: TGTGCCAGTAATAAGGGAATGTCATCTGGGGCCAACGTCCTGACTTTC.

The genes are TRBV9 and TRBJ1-6; no clear D gene. Trimming took 0 bases from V and 10 from J, leaving 14 bases between them. Looked up from germline, CDR1 is SGDLS and CDR2 is YYNGEE. This CDR3 has 15 amino acids. The chain's CDR3 is CASSVDLSPRSPLHF. The CDR3 DNA is TGTGCCAGCAGCGTAGATTTATCACCGAGATCACCCCTCCACTTT.

The V gene is TRBV28, the J gene TRBJ1-5; D gene ambiguous. The CDR3 is 16 residues long. Trimming left V 2 bases short and J 0 bases short, with 11 bases between. The germline gives CDR1 MDHEN, CDR2 SYDVKM. Here the CDR3 reads CASSLPLDLSNQPQHF. For the CDR3, the DNA is TGTGCCAGCAGTTTACCCCTCGACCTTAGCAATCAGCCCCAGCATTTT.

This chain uses TRBV5-1 with TRBJ2-3; D perhaps matches TRBD1 (6 bases). CDR3 length: 13 amino acids. Germline-derived CDR1 and CDR2 are SGHRS and YFSETQ. Between the trimmed V and J ends, which lost 4 bases and 7 bases, there was a span of 13 bases. CDR3 sequence reads: CASSDTGLHTQYF. As DNA, the CDR3 is TGCGCCAGCAGCGACACAGGGTTGCATACGCAGTATTTT.

The chain carries TRBV6-2 or TRBV6-3 and TRBJ2-5; D gene ambiguous. CDR1 MNHEY and CDR2 SVGEGT come from the germline V gene. The CDR3 runs to 15 residues. V dropped 0 bases and J dropped 1 base, with 9 bases sitting between them. The CDR3 protein is CASSYSQTLQETQYF. Here the CDR3 DNA reads TGTGCCAGCAGTTACTCGCAGACACTCCAAGAGACCCAGTACTTC.

The rearrangement links TRBV5-1 to TRBJ1-6; the D is unclear. Trimming took 5 bases from V and 7 from J, leaving 19 bases between them. CDR3 length: 16 residues. The germline CDR1 and CDR2 sequences are SGHRS and YFSETQ. As DNA, the CDR3 is TGCGCCAGCAGATTTCGAGATCAGGCGGTAAATTCACCCCTCCACTTT. It specifies CASRFRDQAVNSPLHF.

Here the CDR3 DNA reads TGTGCCAGTACGACAGGGCACGCCTGGGGCACTGAAGCTTTCTTT. Translating it yields CASTTGHAWGTEAFF. The chain joins TRBV19 to TRBJ1-1, with TRBD1 matching 7 bases. This CDR3 has 15 residues. Germline trimming cut 7 bases from V and 4 bases from J; bases unmatched to any gene: 12. Germline CDR1 and CDR2: LNHDA and SQIVND (reference sequence).

The J gene is TRBJ2-1, the V gene TRBV9, with 8 bases matching TRBD1. The CDR3 is made up of 12 amino acids. The germline CDR1 and CDR2 sequences are SGDLS and YYNGEE. After removal of 3 bases from V and 9 bases from J, the junction contained 2 bases not matched to a gene. The CDR3 is CASSADRGEQFF. In DNA form, the CDR3 reads TGTGCCAGCAGCGCTGACAGGGGTGAGCAGTTCTTC.

This chain links TRBV2 with TRBJ1-1; the match to TRBD1 covers 10 bases. Unmatched junction bases numbered 6, after V lost 3 bases and J lost 5 bases. CDR3 size: 15 residues. Germline V lookup: CDR1 SNHLY, CDR2 FYNNEI. As DNA, the CDR3 is TGTGCCAGCAGTGACCGGGACAGGGGTGGAACTGAAGCTTTCTTT. This sequence encodes CASSDRDRGGTEAFF. Together with reference TRBV2 and TRBJ1-1, the CDR3 gives the full variable domain: EPEVTQTPSHQVTQMGQEVILRCVPISNHLYFYWYRQILGQKVEFLVSFYNNEISEKSEIFDDQFSVERPDGSNFTLKIRSTKLEDSAMYFCASSDRDRGGTEAFFGQGTRLTVV.

V usage is TRBV24-1 and J usage is TRBJ2-2; 10 nucleotides agree with TRBD2. Germline CDR1 KGHDR, CDR2 SFDVKD. The junction had 1 base not matched to a gene; V was cut back by 4 bases and J by 3 bases. This CDR3 has 15 amino acids. DNA of the CDR3: TGTGCCACCAGTGAAGGACTAGCGGACACCGGGGAGCTGTTTTTT. Protein: CATSEGLADTGELFF.

The chain recombines TRBV2 with TRBJ2-1; 7 bases align to TRBD2. Germline CDR1 is SNHLY and CDR2 is FYNNEI. J gave up 6 bases and V 8 bases, and 4 bases lay outside the gene matches. The CDR3 has 12 residues. The CDR3 coding sequence is TGTGCCAGCGAGACGGGAGGCAATGAGCAGTTCTTC. This translates into CASETGGNEQFF.

CDR3 amino acids: CASRLADNSYNEQFF. The CDR3 coding sequence is TGTGCCAGCAGACTAGCGGATAACTCCTACAATGAGCAGTTCTTC. The V gene is TRBV6-5, the J gene TRBJ2-1, with 8 bases aligning to TRBD2. Trimming removed 6 bases from V and 0 bases from J; junction bases left unmatched: 4. The CDR3 has 15 amino acids. Per the germline V gene, CDR1 is MNHEY and CDR2 is SVGAGI.